The clone carrying this TCR beta chain turned up a few times. Its antigen is as yet unknown. This sample is drawn from a study of human T cells and chemical hapten exposure. The overall study: A roughly 2 cm by roughly 2 cm inner upper arm patch received 2% DPC for sensitization. The study, taken as a whole, reports: With regard to DPC sensitization, TCRs above 1 in 1000 frequency did not change.

Between the trimmed V and J ends, which lost 3 bases and 5 bases, there was a span of 10 bases. The CDR3 sequence is 13 residues long. CDR1 KGHSH and CDR2 LQKENI come from the germline V gene. Time point reported: patch test 1, 2 weeks after DPC sensitization. This sample's treatment: therapeutic diphenylcyclopropenone sensitization with weekly scalp DPC. Donors were 18 to 70-year-old alopecia patients suitable for DPC. Each CDR3 protein gets one entry after TCRdb re-called the RACE reads with MiXCR. The table shows around 110,000 distinct CDR3 sequences, with about 12% occurring only once. This chain uses TRBV18 with TRBJ2-5; unclear D gene. The TCR was taken from a woman aged 45-60 years with alopecia areata. Some clones in this sample may be carry-over from other donors' samples. Sequences were derived from whole blood, sampled in connection with sensitization to the hapten diphenylcyclopropenone (DPC). Here the CDR3 reads CASSPRSPETQYF. CDR3 coding DNA: TGTGCCAGCTCACCGCGAAGTCCCGAGACCCAGTACTTC.